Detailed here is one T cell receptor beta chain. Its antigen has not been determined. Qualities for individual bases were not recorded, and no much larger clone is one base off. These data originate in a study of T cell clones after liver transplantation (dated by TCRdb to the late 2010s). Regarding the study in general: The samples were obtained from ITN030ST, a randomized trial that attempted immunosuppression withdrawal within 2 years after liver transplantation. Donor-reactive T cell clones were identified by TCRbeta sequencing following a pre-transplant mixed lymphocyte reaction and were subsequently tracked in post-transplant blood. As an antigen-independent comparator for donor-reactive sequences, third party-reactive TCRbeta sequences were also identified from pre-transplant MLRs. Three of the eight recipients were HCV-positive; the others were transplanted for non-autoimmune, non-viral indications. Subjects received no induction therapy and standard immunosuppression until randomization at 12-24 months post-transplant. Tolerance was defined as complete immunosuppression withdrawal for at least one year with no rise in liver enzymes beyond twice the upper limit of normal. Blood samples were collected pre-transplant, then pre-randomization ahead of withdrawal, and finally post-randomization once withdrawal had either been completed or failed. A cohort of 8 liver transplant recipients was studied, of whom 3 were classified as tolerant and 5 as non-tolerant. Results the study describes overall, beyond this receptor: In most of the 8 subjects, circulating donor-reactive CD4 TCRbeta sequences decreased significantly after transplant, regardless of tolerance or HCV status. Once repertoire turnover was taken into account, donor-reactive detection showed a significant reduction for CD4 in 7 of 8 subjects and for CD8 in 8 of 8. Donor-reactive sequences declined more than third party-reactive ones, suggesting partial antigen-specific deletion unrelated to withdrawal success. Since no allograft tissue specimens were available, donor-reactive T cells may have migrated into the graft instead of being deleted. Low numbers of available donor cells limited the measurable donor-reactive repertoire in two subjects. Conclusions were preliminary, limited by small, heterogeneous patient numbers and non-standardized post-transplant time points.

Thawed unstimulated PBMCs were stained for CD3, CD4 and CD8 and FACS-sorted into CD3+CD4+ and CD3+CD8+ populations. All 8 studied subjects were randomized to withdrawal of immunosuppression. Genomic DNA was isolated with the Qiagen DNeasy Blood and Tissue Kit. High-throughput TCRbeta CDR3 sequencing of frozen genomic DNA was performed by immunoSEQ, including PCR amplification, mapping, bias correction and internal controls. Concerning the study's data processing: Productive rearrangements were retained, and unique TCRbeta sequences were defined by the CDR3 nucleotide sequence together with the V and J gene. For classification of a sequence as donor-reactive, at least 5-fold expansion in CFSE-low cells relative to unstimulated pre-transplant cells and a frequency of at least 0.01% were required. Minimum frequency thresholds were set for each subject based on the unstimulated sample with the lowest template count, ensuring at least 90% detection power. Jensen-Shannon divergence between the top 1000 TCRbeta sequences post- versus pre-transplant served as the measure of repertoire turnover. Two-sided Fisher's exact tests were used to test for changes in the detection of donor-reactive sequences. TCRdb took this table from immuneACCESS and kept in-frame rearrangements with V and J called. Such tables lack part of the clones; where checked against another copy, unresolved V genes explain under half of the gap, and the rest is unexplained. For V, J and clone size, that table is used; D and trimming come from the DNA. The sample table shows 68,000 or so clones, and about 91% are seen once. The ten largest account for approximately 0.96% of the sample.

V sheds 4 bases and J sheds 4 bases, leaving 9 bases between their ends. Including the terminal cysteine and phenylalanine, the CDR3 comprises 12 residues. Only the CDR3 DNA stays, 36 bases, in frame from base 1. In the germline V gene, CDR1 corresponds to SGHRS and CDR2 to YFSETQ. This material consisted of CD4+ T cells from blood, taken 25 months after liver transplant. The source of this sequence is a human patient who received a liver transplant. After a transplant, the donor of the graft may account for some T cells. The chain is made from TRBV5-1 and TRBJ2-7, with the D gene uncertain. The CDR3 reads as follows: CASSPVGYEQYF. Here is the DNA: TGCGCCAGCAGCCCGGTTGGATACGAGCAGTACTTC. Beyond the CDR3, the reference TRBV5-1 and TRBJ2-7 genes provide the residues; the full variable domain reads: KAGVTQTPRYLIKTRGQQVTLSCSPISGHRSVSWYQQTPGQGLQFLFEYFSETQRNKGNFPGRFSGRQFSNSRSEMNVSTLELGDSALYLCASSPVGYEQYFGPGTRLTVT.